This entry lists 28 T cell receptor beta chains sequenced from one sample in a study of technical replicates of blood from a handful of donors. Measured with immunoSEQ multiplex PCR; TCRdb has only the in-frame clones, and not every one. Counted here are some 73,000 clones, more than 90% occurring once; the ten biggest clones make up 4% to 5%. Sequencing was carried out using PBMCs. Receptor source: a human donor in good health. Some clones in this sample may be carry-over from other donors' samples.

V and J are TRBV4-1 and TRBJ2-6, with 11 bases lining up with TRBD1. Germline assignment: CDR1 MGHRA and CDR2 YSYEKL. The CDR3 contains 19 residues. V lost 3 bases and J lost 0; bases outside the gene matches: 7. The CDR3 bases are TGCGCCAGCAGCCAGGAGCGGACAGGGGGCGTCTCTGGGGCCAACGTCCTGACTTTC. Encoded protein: CASSQERTGGVSGANVLTF.

The chain's CDR3 is CLPRPDTQYF. In DNA, the CDR3 is TGTCTCCCCAGGCCAGATACGCAGTATTTT. The chain carries TRBV21-1 and TRBJ2-3; whether TRBD1, the table's D call, matches the DNA was not checked. TRBV21-1 is given as a pseudogene. The CDR3 extends over 10 amino acids.

As DNA, the CDR3 is TGTGCCTGGAGCGAACCCACGGTAGTCGCCTATAATTCACCCCTCCACTTT. Translating it yields CAWSEPTVVAYNSPLHF. The chain employs TRBV30 and TRBJ1-6, with D uncertain. Between the trimmed V and J ends, which lost 3 bases and 2 bases, there was a span of 17 bases. Germline loops: CDR1 GTSNPN, CDR2 SVGIG (reference sequence). The CDR3 loop spans 17 amino acids. The full variable domain, rest sourced from reference TRBV30 and TRBJ1-6, is SQTIHQWPATLVQPVGSPLSLECTVEGTSNPNLYWYRQAAGRGLQLLFYSVGIGQISSEVPQNLSASRPQDRQFILSSKKLLLSDSGFYLCAWSEPTVVAYNSPLHFGNGTRLTVT.

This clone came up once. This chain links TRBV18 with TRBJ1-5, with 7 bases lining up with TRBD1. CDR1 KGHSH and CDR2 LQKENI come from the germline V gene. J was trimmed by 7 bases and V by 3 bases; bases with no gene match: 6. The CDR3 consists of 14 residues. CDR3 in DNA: TGTGCCAGCTCACCCACGACAGGGAAGCAGCCCCAGCATTTT. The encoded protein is CASSPTTGKQPQHF. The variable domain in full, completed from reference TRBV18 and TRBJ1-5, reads NAGVMQNPRHLVRRRGQEARLRCSPMKGHSHVYWYRQLPEEGLKFMVYLQKENIIDESGMPKERFSAEFPKEGPSILRIQQVVRGDSAAYFCASSPTTGKQPQHFGDGTRLSIL.

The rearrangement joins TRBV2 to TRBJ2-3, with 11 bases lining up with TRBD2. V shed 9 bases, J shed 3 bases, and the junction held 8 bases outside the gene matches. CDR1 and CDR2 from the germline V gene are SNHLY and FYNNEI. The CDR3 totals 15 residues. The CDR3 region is CASNILAGGTDTQYF. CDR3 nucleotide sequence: TGTGCCAGTAATATCCTAGCGGGGGGAACAGATACGCAGTATTTT. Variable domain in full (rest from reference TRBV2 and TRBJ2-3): EPEVTQTPSHQVTQMGQEVILRCVPISNHLYFYWYRQILGQKVEFLVSFYNNEISEKSEIFDDQFSVERPDGSNFTLKIRSTKLEDSAMYFCASNILAGGTDTQYFGPGTRLTVL.

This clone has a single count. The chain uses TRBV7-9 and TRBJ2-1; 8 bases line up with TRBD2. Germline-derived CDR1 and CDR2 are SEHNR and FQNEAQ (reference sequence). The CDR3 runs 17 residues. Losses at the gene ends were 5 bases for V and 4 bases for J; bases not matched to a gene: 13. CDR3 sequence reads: CASSPQASGWGYNEQFF. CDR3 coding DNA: TGTGCCAGCAGCCCGCAGGCTAGCGGGTGGGGTTACAATGAGCAGTTCTTC.

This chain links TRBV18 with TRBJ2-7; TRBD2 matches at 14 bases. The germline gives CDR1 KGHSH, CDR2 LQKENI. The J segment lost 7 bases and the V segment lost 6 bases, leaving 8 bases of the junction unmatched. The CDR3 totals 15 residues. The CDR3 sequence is CASSSTSGRGGEQYF. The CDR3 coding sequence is TGTGCCAGCTCCTCGACTAGCGGGAGGGGTGGAGAGCAGTACTTC.

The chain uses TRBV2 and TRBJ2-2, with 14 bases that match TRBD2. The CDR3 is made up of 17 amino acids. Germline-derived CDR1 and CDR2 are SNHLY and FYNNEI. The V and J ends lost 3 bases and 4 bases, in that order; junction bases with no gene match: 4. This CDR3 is CASSDLGLAGGTGELFF. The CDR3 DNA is TGTGCCAGCAGTGATCTTGGACTAGCGGGAGGCACCGGGGAGCTGTTTTTT.

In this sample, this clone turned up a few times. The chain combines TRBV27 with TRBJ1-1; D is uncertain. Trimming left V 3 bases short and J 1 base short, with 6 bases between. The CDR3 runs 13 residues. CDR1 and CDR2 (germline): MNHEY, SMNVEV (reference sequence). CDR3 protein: CASSFSGNTEAFF. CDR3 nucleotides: TGTGCCAGCAGTTTTTCGGGGAACACTGAAGCTTTCTTT.

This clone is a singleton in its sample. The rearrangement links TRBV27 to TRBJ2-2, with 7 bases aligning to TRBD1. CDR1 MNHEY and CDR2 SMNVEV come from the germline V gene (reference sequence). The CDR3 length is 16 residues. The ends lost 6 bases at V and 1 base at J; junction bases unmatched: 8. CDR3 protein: CASRGGDPWNTGELFF. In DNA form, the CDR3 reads TGTGCCAGCAGAGGGGGCGACCCCTGGAACACCGGGGAGCTGTTTTTT.

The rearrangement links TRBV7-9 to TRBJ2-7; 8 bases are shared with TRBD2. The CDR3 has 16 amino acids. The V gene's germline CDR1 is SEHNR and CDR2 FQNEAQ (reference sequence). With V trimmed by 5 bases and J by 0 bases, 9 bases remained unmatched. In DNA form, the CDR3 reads TGTGCCAGCAGCCCCGGGGGCGGGGGGACCTCCTACGAGCAGTACTTC. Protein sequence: CASSPGGGGTSYEQYF. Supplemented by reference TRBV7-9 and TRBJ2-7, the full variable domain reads DTGVSQNPRHKITKRGQNVTFRCDPISEHNRLYWYRQTLGQGPEFLTYFQNEAQLEKSRLLSDRFSAERPKGSFSTLEIQRTEQGDSAMYLCASSPGGGGTSYEQYFGPGTRLTVT.

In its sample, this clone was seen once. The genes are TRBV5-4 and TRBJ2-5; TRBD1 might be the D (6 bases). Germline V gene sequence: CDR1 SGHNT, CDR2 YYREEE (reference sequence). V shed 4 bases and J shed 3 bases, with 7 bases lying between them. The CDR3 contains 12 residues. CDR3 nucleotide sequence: TGTGCCAGCAGCACAGGGAAAGAGACCCAGTACTTC. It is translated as CASSTGKETQYF.

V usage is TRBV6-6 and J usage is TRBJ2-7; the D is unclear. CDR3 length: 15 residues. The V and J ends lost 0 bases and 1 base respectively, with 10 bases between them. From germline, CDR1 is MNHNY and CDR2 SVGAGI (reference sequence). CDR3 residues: CASSYSTGLSYEQYF. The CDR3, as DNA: TGTGCCAGCAGTTACTCGACCGGGTTATCCTACGAGCAGTACTTC.

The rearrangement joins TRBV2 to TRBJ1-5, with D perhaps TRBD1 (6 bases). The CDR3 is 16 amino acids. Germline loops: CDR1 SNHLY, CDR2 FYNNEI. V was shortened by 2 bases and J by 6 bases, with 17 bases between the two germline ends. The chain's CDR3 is CASSESRDIWAQPQHF. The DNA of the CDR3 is TGTGCCAGCAGTGAAAGTAGGGACATCTGGGCTCAGCCCCAGCATTTT.

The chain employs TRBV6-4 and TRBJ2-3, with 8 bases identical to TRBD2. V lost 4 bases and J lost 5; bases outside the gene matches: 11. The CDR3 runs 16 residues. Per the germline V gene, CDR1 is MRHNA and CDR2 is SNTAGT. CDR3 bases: TGTGCCAGCAGTGCAACCCTGGCTAGCGGGTTAGATACGCAGTATTTT. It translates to CASSATLASGLDTQYF.

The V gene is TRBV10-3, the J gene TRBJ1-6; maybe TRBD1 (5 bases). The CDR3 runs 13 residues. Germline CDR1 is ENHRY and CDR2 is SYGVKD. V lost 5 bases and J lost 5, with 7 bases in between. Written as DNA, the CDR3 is TGTGCCATCAGTCAGGGAAATAATTCACCCCTCCACTTT. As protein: CAISQGNNSPLHF.

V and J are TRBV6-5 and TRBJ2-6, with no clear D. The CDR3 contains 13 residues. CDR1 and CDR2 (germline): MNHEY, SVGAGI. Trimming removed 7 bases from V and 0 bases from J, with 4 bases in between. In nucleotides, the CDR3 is TGTGCCAGCAAGAGCTCTGGGGCCAACGTCCTGACTTTC. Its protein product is CASKSSGANVLTF.

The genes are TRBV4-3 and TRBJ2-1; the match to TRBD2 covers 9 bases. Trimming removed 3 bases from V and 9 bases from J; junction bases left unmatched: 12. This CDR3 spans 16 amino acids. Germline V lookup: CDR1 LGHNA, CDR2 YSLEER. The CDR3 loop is CASSHASGRKYGEQFF. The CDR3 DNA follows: TGCGCCAGCAGCCATGCCAGCGGGAGGAAATACGGTGAGCAGTTCTTC.

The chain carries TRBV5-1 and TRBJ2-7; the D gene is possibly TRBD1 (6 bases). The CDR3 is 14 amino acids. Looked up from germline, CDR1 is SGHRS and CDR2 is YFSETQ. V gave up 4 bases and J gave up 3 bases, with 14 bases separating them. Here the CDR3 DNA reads TGCGCCAGCAGCCTTTCGGACAGTCTCTACGAGCAGTACTTC. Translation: CASSLSDSLYEQYF.

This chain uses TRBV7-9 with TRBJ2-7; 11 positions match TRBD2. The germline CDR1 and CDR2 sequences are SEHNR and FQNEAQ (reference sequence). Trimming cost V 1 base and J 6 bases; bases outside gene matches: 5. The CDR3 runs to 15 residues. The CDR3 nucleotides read TGTGCCAGCAGCTTAGTTAGCGGGGGGGTCTTCGAGCAGTACTTC. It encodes CASSLVSGGVFEQYF.

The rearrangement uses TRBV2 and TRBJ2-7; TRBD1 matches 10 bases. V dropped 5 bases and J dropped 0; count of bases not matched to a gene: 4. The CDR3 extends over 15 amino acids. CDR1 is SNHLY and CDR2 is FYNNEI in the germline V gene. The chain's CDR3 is CASSRGQGLSYEQYF. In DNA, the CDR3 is TGTGCCAGCAGTAGGGGACAGGGGCTCTCCTACGAGCAGTACTTC.

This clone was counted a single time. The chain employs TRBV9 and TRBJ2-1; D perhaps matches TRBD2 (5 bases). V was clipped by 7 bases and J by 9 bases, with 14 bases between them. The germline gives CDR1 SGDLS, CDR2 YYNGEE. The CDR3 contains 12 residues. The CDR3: CASSEAFGEQFF. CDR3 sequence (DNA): TGTGCCAGCTCGGAGGCATTTGGTGAGCAGTTCTTC.

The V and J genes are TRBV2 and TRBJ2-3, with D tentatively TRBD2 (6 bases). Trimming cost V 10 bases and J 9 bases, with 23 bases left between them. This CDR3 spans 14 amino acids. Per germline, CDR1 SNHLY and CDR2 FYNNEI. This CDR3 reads CAIMARGGAGTQYF. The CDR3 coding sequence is TGTGCCATCATGGCGCGGGGCGGGGCAGGGACGCAGTATTTT.

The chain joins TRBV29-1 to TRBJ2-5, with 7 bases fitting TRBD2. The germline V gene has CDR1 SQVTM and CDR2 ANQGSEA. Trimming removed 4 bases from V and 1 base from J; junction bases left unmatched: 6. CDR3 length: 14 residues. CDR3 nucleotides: TGCAGCGTTGTCCCAGCGGGGACCCAAGAGACCCAGTACTTC. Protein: CSVVPAGTQETQYF.

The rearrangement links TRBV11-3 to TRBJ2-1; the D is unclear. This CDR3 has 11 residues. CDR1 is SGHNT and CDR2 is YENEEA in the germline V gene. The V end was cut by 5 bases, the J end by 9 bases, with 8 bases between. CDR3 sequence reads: CASSATAEQFF. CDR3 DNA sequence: TGTGCCAGCAGCGCCACTGCTGAGCAGTTCTTC.

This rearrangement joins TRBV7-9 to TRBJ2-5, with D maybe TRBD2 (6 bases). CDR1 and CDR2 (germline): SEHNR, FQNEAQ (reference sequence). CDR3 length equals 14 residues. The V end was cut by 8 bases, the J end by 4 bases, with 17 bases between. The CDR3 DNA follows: TGTGCCAGCGCCATTAGCGGCTTCCGAGAGACCCAGTACTTC. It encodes CASAISGFRETQYF.

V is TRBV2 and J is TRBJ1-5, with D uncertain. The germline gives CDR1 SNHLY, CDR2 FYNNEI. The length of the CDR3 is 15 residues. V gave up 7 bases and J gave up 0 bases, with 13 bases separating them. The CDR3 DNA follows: TGTGCCAGCACCCCGTTAGATTATAGCAATCAGCCCCAGCATTTT. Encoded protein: CASTPLDYSNQPQHF.

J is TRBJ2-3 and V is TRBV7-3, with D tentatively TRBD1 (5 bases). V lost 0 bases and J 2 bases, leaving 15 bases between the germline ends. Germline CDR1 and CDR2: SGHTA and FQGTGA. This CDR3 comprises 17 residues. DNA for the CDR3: TGTGCCAGCAGCTTAACGGGTGGACAACCCTCCACAGATACGCAGTATTTT. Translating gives CASSLTGGQPSTDTQYF.